One T cell receptor (beta chain) is described in this entry. The antigen is unknown. Everyone who donated was a healthy bone marrow donor. Trimming cost V 6 bases and J 5 bases; bases outside gene matches: 3. Germline V lookup: CDR1 ENHRY, CDR2 SYGVKD. The CDR3 is made up of 14 amino acids. This entry belongs to a study of cytomegalovirus exposure and HLA in healthy donors. The primer mix had 60 Vbeta and 13 Jbeta primers. Repertoires were generated with immunoSEQ multiplex PCR, while TCRdb's copy carries only in-frame clones and drops some. Of approximately 150,000 clones in the sample, 80% were seen once. Notes on the study in general: Analysis was performed later, and it showed HLA-associated TCR beta chains to be more clonally expanded than equally common others.

Material: PBMCs. The chain combines TRBV10-3 with TRBJ1-5; 11 positions agree with TRBD1. This TCR derives from a woman between 40 and 55 years old in good health and CMV-seronegative. CDR3 amino acids: CAISRDRGYQPQHF. The CDR3, as DNA: TGTGCCATCAGCCGGGACAGGGGGTATCAGCCCCAGCATTTT.